This section outlines one TCR beta chain sequence together with its context. No antigen is known for it. This record belongs to a study of radiotherapy plus CTLA-4 blockade in lung cancer. Broader study findings: TCR clones originating in tumors grew in number in blood after radiotherapy plus ipilimumab. Best predicting response, reportedly, were early blood T cell clone dynamics, with interferon-beta.

The V gene's germline CDR1 is SGHTA and CDR2 FQGNSA. Trimming took 3 bases from V and 5 from J; bases not matched to a gene: 4. The CDR3 length is 14 residues. Enrolled patients, whose metastatic non-small-cell lung cancer was chemo-refractory, received focal radiation plus CTLA-4 blockade with ipilimumab. Sequencing was performed with immunoSEQ multiplex PCR; in TCRdb, only in-frame clones are kept and a portion is missing. The top ten hold less than 20% of the sample, which has approximately 50,000 clones, 70% to 90% seen once. This chain connects TRBV7-2 to TRBJ2-3; 8 bases match TRBD1. Sequences were derived from peripheral blood, sampled from a patient treated with radiotherapy plus ipilimumab. The receptor's source is a human donor with non-small cell lung cancer that progressed on radiotherapy plus ipilimumab. Some clones in this sample may be carry-over from other donors' samples. As DNA, the CDR3 is TGTGCCAGCAGCTTCGCGACAGGGGTAGATACGCAGTATTTT. Its protein is CASSFATGVDTQYF.